The 13 T cell receptor beta chains below all came from one sample that was sequenced in a study of cytomegalovirus exposure and HLA in healthy donors. With 60 Vbeta and 13 Jbeta primers, the PCR was carried out. Assay: immunoSEQ multiplex PCR; the TCRdb copy retains only in-frame clones and omits some. Of 97,000 or so clones in the sample, roughly 70% are singletons; the top ten hold roughly 2.5%. The sequencing sample was made of PBMCs. These receptor sequences come from a man aged 50 to 59 in good health and CMV-seronegative.

This clone was seen only a few times. This sequence joins TRBV28 and TRBJ2-1; TRBD2 aligns across 13 bases. Germline V gives CDR1 MDHEN, CDR2 SYDVKM. V lost 5 bases to trimming and J lost 2 bases; unmatched junction nucleotides: 3. This CDR3 is 16 amino acids long. CDR3: CASSPGTSGTYNEQFF. DNA for the CDR3: TGTGCCAGCAGTCCCGGGACTAGCGGGACCTACAATGAGCAGTTCTTC.

The chain combines TRBV4-1 with TRBJ2-1, with D unclear. Germline values: CDR1 MGHRA, CDR2 YSYEKL. Trimming shortened V by 0 bases and J by 0 bases, and 6 bases separated the two germline ends. CDR3 length equals 15 residues. CDR3 sequence (DNA): TGCGCCAGCAGCCAAGATCACTACTCCTACAATGAGCAGTTCTTC. Its translation is CASSQDHYSYNEQFF.

This clone was detected only a few times. This sequence joins TRBV5-1 and TRBJ1-4, with 8 nucleotides matching TRBD1. The ends lost 3 bases at V and 4 bases at J; junction bases unmatched: 8. The CDR3 is 16 amino acids. Looked up from germline, CDR1 is SGHRS and CDR2 is YFSETQ. CDR3 protein: CASSSWPGQDNEKLFF. CDR3 nucleotides: TGCGCCAGCAGCTCATGGCCGGGACAGGATAATGAAAAACTGTTTTTT.

V and J are TRBV5-1 and TRBJ2-5; 8 nucleotides align to TRBD1. The CDR3 consists of 15 residues. The V segment lost 5 bases and the J segment 5 bases; nucleotides outside the gene matches: 11. CDR1 and CDR2 (germline): SGHRS, YFSETQ. CDR3 region: CASRGGQGPNETQYF. Here the CDR3 DNA reads TGCGCCAGCAGGGGCGGACAGGGCCCAAACGAGACCCAGTACTTC.

The chain couples TRBV30 to TRBJ2-7; 11 nucleotides align to TRBD2. The CDR3 extends over 15 amino acids. Trimming removed 6 bases from V and 9 bases from J; junction bases left unmatched: 16. CDR1 is GTSNPN and CDR2 is SVGIG in the germline V gene (reference sequence). The CDR3 region is CACGLSGRAKEGQYF. The CDR3 region has the DNA TGTGCCTGTGGTCTTAGCGGGAGGGCCAAAGAAGGGCAGTACTTC.

This clone showed up just a few times. This chain connects TRBV6-5 to TRBJ1-3; D is perhaps TRBD1 (6 bases). Per the germline V gene, CDR1 is MNHEY and CDR2 is SVGAGI. Deletions cut 0 bases from V and 0 bases from J, with 9 bases between. This CDR3 region has 16 residues. CDR3: CASSYSGGPSGNTIYF. As DNA, the CDR3 is TGTGCCAGCAGTTACTCGGGGGGGCCCTCTGGAAACACCATATATTTT.

A few counts support this clone. This chain connects TRBV5-1 to TRBJ2-2; a weak D match, TRBD2 (6 bases). V was cut by 1 base and J by 4 bases, with 11 bases left in between. The germline V gene has CDR1 SGHRS and CDR2 YFSETQ. The CDR3 sequence is 15 residues long. This chain's CDR3 is CASSLTGEATGELFF. The CDR3, as DNA: TGCGCCAGCAGCTTGACGGGAGAGGCCACCGGGGAGCTGTTTTTT.

This chain links TRBV19 with TRBJ1-5; D may be TRBD1 (6 bases). Per the germline V gene, CDR1 is LNHDA and CDR2 is SQIVND (reference sequence). The CDR3 extends over 17 amino acids. Trimming shortened V by 3 bases and J by 0 bases, and 15 bases separated the two germline ends. CDR3 region: CASSMRGTSYSNQPQHF. Here the CDR3 DNA reads TGTGCCAGTAGTATGAGGGGGACCTCTTATAGCAATCAGCCCCAGCATTTT.

This clone showed up just a few times. This chain links TRBV27 with TRBJ2-7; weak D call: TRBD2 (5 bases). The CDR3 covers 13 residues. The germline V gene encodes CDR1 MNHEY and CDR2 SMNVEV (reference sequence). Trimming left V 2 bases short and J 5 bases short, with 10 bases between. This chain's CDR3 is CASSLVAGDEQYF. The CDR3 nucleotides are TGTGCCAGCAGTTTAGTCGCCGGGGACGAGCAGTACTTC.

The J gene is TRBJ1-2, the V gene TRBV6-6, with TRBD1 matching over 7 bases. V dropped 6 bases and J dropped 4; count of bases not matched to a gene: 5. This CDR3 region has 13 residues. Germline CDR1 reads MNHNY; CDR2 reads SVGAGI (reference sequence). Written as DNA, the CDR3 is TGTGCCAGCAGCCCACAGGGGATCTATGGCTACACCTTC. Protein sequence: CASSPQGIYGYTF.

The chain employs TRBV28 and TRBJ2-2, with 9 bases that match TRBD1. CDR1 is MDHEN, CDR2 SYDVKM, per germline. The V gene end was trimmed by 7 bases and the J gene end by 5 bases; junction bases not matched to a gene: 8. The CDR3 loop spans 15 amino acids. Here the CDR3 reads CASNEDRGRTGELFF. CDR3 bases: TGTGCCAGCAATGAGGACAGGGGAAGAACCGGGGAGCTGTTTTTT.

The rearrangement links TRBV25-1 to TRBJ2-1, with TRBD2 matching over 7 bases. The CDR3 is 13 amino acids. From germline, CDR1 is MGHDK and CDR2 SYGVNS. V shed 0 bases and J 10 bases; nucleotides not matched to a gene: 3. The DNA for the CDR3 is TGTGCCAGCAGTGAATATAGGGGAGGGGAGCAGTTCTTC. Translated, it gives CASSEYRGGEQFF.

V is TRBV7-9 and J is TRBJ1-3; 8 bases agree with TRBD1. The V gene's germline CDR1 is SEHNR and CDR2 FQNEAQ (reference sequence). After removal of 4 bases from V and 0 bases from J, the junction contained 2 bases not matched to a gene. The CDR3 runs to 15 residues. The CDR3 is CASSSTGGSGNTIYF. DNA of the CDR3: TGTGCCAGCAGCTCTACAGGGGGCTCTGGAAACACCATATATTTT.